The 29 T cell receptor beta chains below come from one sample, sequenced in a study of OX40 agonist ivuxolimab in advanced cancers. Produced via immunoSEQ multiplex PCR; TCRdb's table is partial and in-frame only. The repertoire holds about 80,000 clones, roughly 86% seen once, with roughly 25% in the top ten. The source material was CD4+ or CD8+ T cells sorted from blood, sampled in a trial of the OX40 agonist ivuxolimab. Receptors were obtained from an adult with an advanced solid tumor such as melanoma, head and neck, liver or kidney cancer.

V gene TRBV18 combines with J gene TRBJ2-1; D not certain. Germline assignment: CDR1 KGHSH and CDR2 LQKENI. Trimming stripped 3 bases from V and 8 bases from J, with 17 bases between. The CDR3 runs to 15 residues. The DNA of the CDR3 is TGTGCCAGCTCACCCCTCGAGCCCGGAGTCCATGAGCAGTTCTTC. Protein: CASSPLEPGVHEQFF.

V usage is TRBV5-1 and J usage is TRBJ1-2; tentatively, D is TRBD1 (6 bases). Germline lookup yields CDR1 SGHRS and CDR2 YFSETQ. The CDR3 sequence is 15 residues long. V lost 2 bases and J 0 bases, leaving 11 bases between the germline ends. The CDR3 DNA reads as TGCGCCAGCAGCTTTACAGGGCCCACTAACTATGGCTACACCTTC. This gives the protein CASSFTGPTNYGYTF.

There are a few counts of this clone. The same CDR3 arises from other DNA sequences in this sample as well. The rearrangement uses TRBV11-2 and TRBJ2-1; no clear D. The CDR3 has 13 residues. Trimming shortened V by 3 bases and J by 5 bases, and 8 bases separated the two germline ends. CDR1 and CDR2 from the germline V gene are SGHAT and FQNNGV. The CDR3 nucleotides are TGTGCCAGCAGCTTGGGAAGTAACAATGAGCAGTTCTTC. Protein product: CASSLGSNNEQFF.

The CDR3 region is CASNIGGDNSPLHF. The CDR3 DNA sequence: TGTGCCAGCAACATCGGGGGAGATAATTCACCCCTCCACTTT. The chain employs TRBV7-8 and TRBJ1-6; possible D gene TRBD1, 5 bases. V lost 7 bases and J lost 5, with 12 bases in between. This CDR3 region has 14 residues. Germline V gene data show CDR1 as SGHVS and CDR2 as FQNEAQ.

This chain uses TRBV5-4 with TRBJ1-6; maybe TRBD1 (5 bases). CDR3 length: 15 residues. CDR1 is SGHNT and CDR2 is YYREEE in the germline V gene (reference sequence). The V end lost 1 base, the J end lost 8 bases, and 13 bases lay between the germline ends. CDR3 nucleotide sequence: TGTGCCAGCAGCTTGTCCGGCAGGGTGGATTCACCCCTCCACTTT. It yields the protein CASSLSGRVDSPLHF.

V is TRBV6-5 and J is TRBJ1-5; D call uncertain. Deletions cut 8 bases from V and 2 bases from J, with 13 bases between. Germline V lookup: CDR1 MNHEY, CDR2 SVGAGI. The CDR3 has 14 amino acids. The DNA of the CDR3 is TGTGCCAGCGCGGACGGCCCGGGCAATCAGCCCCAGCATTTT. This gives the protein CASADGPGNQPQHF.

The chain recombines TRBV14 with TRBJ1-1; D possibly corresponds to TRBD1 (5 bases). This CDR3 spans 15 amino acids. The ends were cut back, 0 bases at V and 5 bases at J, with 13 bases in the middle. The germline V gene encodes CDR1 SGHDN and CDR2 FVKESK. The CDR3: CASSQDWVGRTEAFF. The CDR3 DNA sequence: TGTGCCAGCAGCCAAGATTGGGTGGGACGGACTGAAGCTTTCTTT.

On this clone: One end of the junction varies from germline; a read error may be responsible. This sequence joins TRBV19 and TRBJ2-3; TRBD2 agrees at 11 bases. The length of the CDR3 is 14 residues. The germline V gene has CDR1 LNHDA and CDR2 SQIVND (reference sequence). Here the CDR3 reads CASTIAGGTDTQYF. For the CDR3, the DNA is TGTGCCAGTACTATAGCGGGAGGGACAGATACGCAGTATTTT.

The chain uses TRBV2 and TRBJ1-1, with D possibly matching TRBD1 (5 bases). Per germline, CDR1 SNHLY and CDR2 FYNNEI. V was cut by 7 bases and J by 4 bases, with 13 bases left in between. The CDR3 covers 13 residues. CDR3 coding DNA: TGTGCCAGCAAAAGACAGTTGGGCACTGAAGCTTTCTTT. It encodes CASKRQLGTEAFF.

This sequence joins TRBV5-6 and TRBJ2-1; a weak D match, TRBD2 (6 bases). V lost 0 bases and J lost 0, with 10 bases in between. This CDR3 has 16 residues. Germline assignment: CDR1 SGHDT and CDR2 YYEEEE. CDR3 nucleotide sequence: TGTGCCAGCAGCTTGGTGCGGGGAAGCTCCTACAATGAGCAGTTCTTC. Amino acids: CASSLVRGSSYNEQFF.

The rearrangement links TRBV19 to TRBJ1-2; 11 positions match TRBD1. This CDR3 contains 16 residues. From germline, CDR1 is LNHDA and CDR2 SQIVND (reference sequence). V shed 4 bases and J 5 bases; nucleotides not matched to a gene: 9. CDR3 in amino acids: CASSTGGGQGGYGYTF. The CDR3 bases are TGTGCCAGTAGTACCGGAGGGGGACAGGGGGGTTATGGCTACACCTTC.

The chain joins TRBV19 to TRBJ2-7, with 9 bases fitting TRBD2. V lost 10 bases and J lost 3; bases outside the gene matches: 10. This CDR3 spans 14 amino acids. From germline, CDR1 is LNHDA and CDR2 SQIVND (reference sequence). The CDR3 is CATTRTSGHYEQYF. The DNA for the CDR3 is TGTGCCACCACACGAACTAGCGGGCACTACGAGCAGTACTTC. Supplemented by reference TRBV19 and TRBJ2-7, the full variable domain reads DGGITQSPKYLFRKEGQNVTLSCEQNLNHDAMYWYRQDPGQGLRLIYYSQIVNDFQKGDIAEGYSVSREKKESFPLTVTSAQKNPTAFYLCATTRTSGHYEQYFGPGTRLTVT.

CDR3 DNA sequence: TGCGCCAGCAGCGTGGATGCAACAGGGGGCGTCGGAAACACCATATATTTT. Its protein is CASSVDATGGVGNTIYF. This rearrangement joins TRBV5-1 to TRBJ1-3; 9 nucleotides line up with TRBD1. Per germline, CDR1 SGHRS and CDR2 YFSETQ. With V trimmed by 4 bases and J by 4 bases, 12 bases remained unmatched. The CDR3 has 17 residues. Complete variable domain (other parts from reference TRBV5-1 and TRBJ1-3): KAGVTQTPRYLIKTRGQQVTLSCSPISGHRSVSWYQQTPGQGLQFLFEYFSETQRNKGNFPGRFSGRQFSNSRSEMNVSTLELGDSALYLCASSVDATGGVGNTIYFGEGSWLTVV.

The chain recombines TRBV29-1 with TRBJ1-3, with 8 bases identical to TRBD1. This CDR3 contains 13 residues. The junction had 4 bases not matched to a gene; V was cut back by 5 bases and J by 4 bases. Germline V gene lookup returns CDR1 SQVTM and CDR2 ANQGSEA. CDR3 nucleotides: TGCAGCGTTATGGGACAGGTCGGAAACACCATATATTTT. Protein product: CSVMGQVGNTIYF.

Here the CDR3 DNA reads TGTGCCAGCAGCTCACTCCGGGGGGCCCGGGAGACCCAGTACTTC. Residues: CASSSLRGARETQYF. The chain recombines TRBV11-2 with TRBJ2-5, with TRBD2 as a possible D gene (7 bases). The CDR3 extends over 15 amino acids. Between the trimmed V and J ends, which lost 4 bases and 5 bases, there was a span of 17 bases. Germline V gene sequence: CDR1 SGHAT, CDR2 FQNNGV.

The V and J genes are TRBV5-6 and TRBJ2-7, with D possibly TRBD2 on 6 matching bases. CDR1 is SGHDT, CDR2 YYEEEE, per germline. The CDR3 contains 14 residues. Trimming removed 6 bases at V and 2 bases at J, with 15 bases between. CDR3 nucleotides: TGTGCCAGCACCCTAACGGGCGGGGCCTACGAGCAGTACTTC. This gives the protein CASTLTGGAYEQYF.

The rearrangement uses TRBV19 and TRBJ2-1; 12 positions match TRBD1. The trim removed 5 bases at V and 2 bases at J, leaving 10 bases unmatched. CDR1 and CDR2 (germline): LNHDA, SQIVND (reference sequence). The CDR3 spans 18 residues. The CDR3 sequence is CASSQTGQGAAAYNEQFF. CDR3 nucleotides: TGTGCCAGTAGTCAAACGGGACAGGGGGCCGCTGCCTACAATGAGCAGTTCTTC. The whole variable domain, remainder taken from reference TRBV19 and TRBJ2-1, is DGGITQSPKYLFRKEGQNVTLSCEQNLNHDAMYWYRQDPGQGLRLIYYSQIVNDFQKGDIAEGYSVSREKKESFPLTVTSAQKNPTAFYLCASSQTGQGAAAYNEQFFGPGTRLTVL.

This chain joins TRBV7-2 and TRBJ1-3; unclear D gene. From germline, CDR1 is SGHTA and CDR2 FQGNSA. Trimming removed 1 base at V and 0 bases at J, with 10 bases between. This CDR3 has 16 amino acids. CDR3 amino acids: CASSLEVASSGNTIYF. The DNA of the CDR3 is TGTGCCAGCAGCTTAGAGGTCGCCAGCTCTGGAAACACCATATATTTT.

The chain joins TRBV10-3 to TRBJ2-1; 12 nucleotides agree with TRBD2. CDR3 length equals 15 residues. The V segment lost 2 bases and the J segment 7 bases; nucleotides outside the gene matches: 3. Germline V gene lookup returns CDR1 ENHRY and CDR2 SYGVKD. For the CDR3, the DNA is TGTGCCATCAGTGAGGCTAGCGGGAGGGCGAATGAGCAGTTCTTC. Residues: CAISEASGRANEQFF.

The chain joins TRBV5-1 to TRBJ2-1; 9 positions match TRBD2. The CDR3 totals 16 residues. Germline CDR1 is SGHRS and CDR2 is YFSETQ. With V trimmed by 2 bases and J by 10 bases, 13 bases remained unmatched. In nucleotides, the CDR3 is TGCGCCAGCAGCTTTGATCCAGCGGGAGGAGGAGGCGAGCAGTTCTTC. Residues: CASSFDPAGGGGEQFF.

This chain's CDR3 is CASSSLVPETQYF. DNA for the CDR3: TGTGCCAGCAGCTCACTAGTCCCGGAGACCCAGTACTTC. The gene calls are TRBV27 and TRBJ2-5, with TRBD2 as a possible D gene (5 bases). This CDR3 has 13 amino acids. With 6 bases removed from V and 5 bases from J, the gap between germline ends came to 13 bases. CDR1 MNHEY and CDR2 SMNVEV come from the germline V gene (reference sequence).

The chain carries TRBV11-1 and TRBJ1-1; 7 positions match TRBD1. Germline V gives CDR1 SGHAT, CDR2 FQDESV (reference sequence). CDR3 length equals 15 residues. V shed 2 bases and J 3 bases; nucleotides not matched to a gene: 6. Here the CDR3 reads CASSLRGQMHTEAFF. CDR3 in DNA: TGTGCCAGCAGCTTACGGGGACAGATGCACACTGAAGCTTTCTTT.

The gene calls are TRBV19 and TRBJ2-1; 7 bases line up with TRBD2. Germline V gene lookup returns CDR1 LNHDA and CDR2 SQIVND (reference sequence). J gave up 3 bases and V 3 bases, and 5 bases lay outside the gene matches. CDR3 length: 15 amino acids. The CDR3: CASSMGGPSYNEQFF. The DNA for the CDR3 is TGTGCCAGTAGTATGGGAGGGCCGAGCTACAATGAGCAGTTCTTC.

The chain carries TRBV30 and TRBJ1-3; no definite D call. The ends were cut back, 0 bases at V and 0 bases at J, with 9 bases in the middle. The CDR3 is 15 amino acids. Germline V lookup: CDR1 GTSNPN, CDR2 SVGIG (reference sequence). CDR3 nucleotides: TGTGCCTGGAGTGTAAGGCAGCGCTCTGGAAACACCATATATTTT. Amino acid sequence: CAWSVRQRSGNTIYF.

The chain joins TRBV18 to TRBJ2-5; 8 nucleotides line up with TRBD1. V lost 0 bases and J lost 5; bases outside the gene matches: 5. The CDR3 has 15 amino acids. CDR1 and CDR2 (germline): KGHSH, LQKENI. The CDR3 DNA reads as TGTGCCAGCTCACCACCTCACAGGGGGGACGAGACCCAGTACTTC. It translates to CASSPPHRGDETQYF.

This chain links TRBV5-1 with TRBJ1-5; TRBD1 might be the D (5 bases). Per germline, CDR1 SGHRS and CDR2 YFSETQ. Trimming shortened V by 4 bases and J by 7 bases, and 18 bases separated the two germline ends. The CDR3 spans 15 residues. The CDR3 coding sequence is TGCGCCAGCAGCCCCGGCGTAGGGGTGGGACAGCCCCAGCATTTT. Translating gives CASSPGVGVGQPQHF.

The chain combines TRBV5-1 with TRBJ2-3, with TRBD2 identical over 12 bases. Germline CDR1 SGHRS, CDR2 YFSETQ. The CDR3 is made up of 15 amino acids. Unmatched junction bases numbered 4, after V lost 4 bases and J lost 4 bases. The CDR3 is CASSPSGGAPDTQYF. CDR3 nucleotide sequence: TGCGCCAGCAGCCCTAGCGGGGGGGCCCCAGATACGCAGTATTTT.

This chain connects TRBV2 to TRBJ1-1; D uncertain. This CDR3 has 13 amino acids. Between the trimmed V and J ends, which lost 7 bases and 1 base, there was a span of 10 bases. CDR1 and CDR2 from the germline V gene are SNHLY and FYNNEI. The CDR3 protein is CASKLQTNTEAFF. The CDR3 DNA reads as TGTGCCAGCAAGCTACAGACGAACACTGAAGCTTTCTTT.

The rearrangement links TRBV7-6 to TRBJ2-7, with D maybe TRBD1 (5 bases). CDR1 is SGHVS and CDR2 is FNYEAQ in the germline V gene. V was cut by 4 bases and J by 3 bases, with 10 bases left in between. The CDR3 runs to 13 residues. The CDR3: CASSSRANYEQYF. The CDR3 DNA follows: TGTGCCAGCAGCTCCAGGGCCAACTACGAGCAGTACTTC.